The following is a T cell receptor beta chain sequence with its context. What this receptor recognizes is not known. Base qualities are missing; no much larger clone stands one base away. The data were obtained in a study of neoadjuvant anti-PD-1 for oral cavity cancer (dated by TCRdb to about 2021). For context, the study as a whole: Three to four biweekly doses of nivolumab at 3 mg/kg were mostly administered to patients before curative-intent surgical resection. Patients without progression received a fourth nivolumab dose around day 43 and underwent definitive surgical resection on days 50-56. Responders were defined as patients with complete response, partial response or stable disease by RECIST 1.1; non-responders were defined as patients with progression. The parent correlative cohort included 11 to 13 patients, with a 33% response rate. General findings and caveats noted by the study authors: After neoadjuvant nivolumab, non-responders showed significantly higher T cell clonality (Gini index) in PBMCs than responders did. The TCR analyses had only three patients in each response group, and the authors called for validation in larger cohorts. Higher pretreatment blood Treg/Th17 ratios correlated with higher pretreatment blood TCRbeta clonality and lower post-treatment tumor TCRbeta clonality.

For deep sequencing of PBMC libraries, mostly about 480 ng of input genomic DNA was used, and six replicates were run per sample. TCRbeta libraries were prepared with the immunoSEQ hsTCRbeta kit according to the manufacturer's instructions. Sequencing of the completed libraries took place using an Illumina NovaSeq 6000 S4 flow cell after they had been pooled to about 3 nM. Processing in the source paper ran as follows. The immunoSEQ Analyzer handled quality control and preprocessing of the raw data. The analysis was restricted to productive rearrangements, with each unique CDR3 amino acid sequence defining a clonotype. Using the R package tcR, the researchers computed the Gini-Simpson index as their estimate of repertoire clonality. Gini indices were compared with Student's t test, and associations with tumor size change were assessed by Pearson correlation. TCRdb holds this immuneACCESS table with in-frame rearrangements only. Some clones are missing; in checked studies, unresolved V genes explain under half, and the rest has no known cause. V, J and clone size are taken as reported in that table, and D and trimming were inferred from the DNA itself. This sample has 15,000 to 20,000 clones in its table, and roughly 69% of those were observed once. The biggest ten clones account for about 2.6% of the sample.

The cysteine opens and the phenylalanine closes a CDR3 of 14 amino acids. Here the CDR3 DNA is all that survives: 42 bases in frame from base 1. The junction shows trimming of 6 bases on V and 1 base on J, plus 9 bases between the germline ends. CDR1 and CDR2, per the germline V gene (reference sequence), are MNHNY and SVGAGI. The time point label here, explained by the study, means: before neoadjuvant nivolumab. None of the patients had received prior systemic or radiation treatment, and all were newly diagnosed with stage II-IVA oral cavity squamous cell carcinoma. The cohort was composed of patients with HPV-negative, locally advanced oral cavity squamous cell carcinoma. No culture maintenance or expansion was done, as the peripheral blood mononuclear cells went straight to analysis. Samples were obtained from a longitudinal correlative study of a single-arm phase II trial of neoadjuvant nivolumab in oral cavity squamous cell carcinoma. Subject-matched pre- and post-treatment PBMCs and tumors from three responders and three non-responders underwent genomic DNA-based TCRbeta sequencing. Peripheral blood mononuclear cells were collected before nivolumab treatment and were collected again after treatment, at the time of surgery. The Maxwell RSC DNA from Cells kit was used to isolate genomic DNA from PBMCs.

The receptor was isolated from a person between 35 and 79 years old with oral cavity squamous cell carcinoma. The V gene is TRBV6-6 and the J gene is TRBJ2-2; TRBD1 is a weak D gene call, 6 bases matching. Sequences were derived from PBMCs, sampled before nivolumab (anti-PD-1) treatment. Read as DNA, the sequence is TGTGCCAGCAGGATACAGGGGAACACCGGGGAGCTGTTTTTT. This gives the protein CASRIQGNTGELFF.